This TCR beta chain originates from a study of beta chain features in type 1 diabetes. Study-wide background: Across all samples, over 85 million sorted cells were examined. Points from the study as a whole: Moderately but significantly shorter TCRB CDR3s were found in Type 1 diabetes patients in all four CD4+ subsets.

Losses at the gene ends were 6 bases for V and 5 bases for J; bases not matched to a gene: 6. The germline gives CDR1 MNHEY, CDR2 SVGAGI. The CDR3 loop spans 15 amino acids. Worth noting for this clone: Antigen unknown.

The entirety of the isolated RNA underwent reverse transcription, so expressed TCRB transcripts were sequenced. The assay was immunoSEQ multiplex PCR, and TCRdb's table has in-frame clones only and misses some. There are about 160,000 clones in the sample; almost 65% occur only once, and approximately 0.089% lies in the top ten. What was sequenced was naive CD4+ T cells from blood. The chain uses TRBV6-5 and TRBJ1-4; 10 bases match TRBD1. The source is a man aged 25-45 years with type 1 diabetes. The CDR3 DNA sequence: TGTGCCAGCAGCTTACCGGGACAGGGGAATGAAAAACTGTTTTTT. Residues: CASSLPGQGNEKLFF.